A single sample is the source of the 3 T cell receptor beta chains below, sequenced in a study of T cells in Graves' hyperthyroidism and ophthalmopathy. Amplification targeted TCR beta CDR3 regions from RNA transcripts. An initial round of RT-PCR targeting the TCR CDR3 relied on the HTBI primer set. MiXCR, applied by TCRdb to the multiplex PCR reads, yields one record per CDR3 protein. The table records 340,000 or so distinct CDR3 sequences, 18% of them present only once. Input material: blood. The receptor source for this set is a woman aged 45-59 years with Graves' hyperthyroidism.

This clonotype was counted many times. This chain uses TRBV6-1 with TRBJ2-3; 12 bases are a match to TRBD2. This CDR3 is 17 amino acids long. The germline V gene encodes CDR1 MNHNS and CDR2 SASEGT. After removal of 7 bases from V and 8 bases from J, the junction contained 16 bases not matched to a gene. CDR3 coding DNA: TGTGCCAGCATCCACGCTCGGACTAGCGGGAATAGGGGTACGCAGTATTTT. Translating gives CASIHARTSGNRGTQYF.

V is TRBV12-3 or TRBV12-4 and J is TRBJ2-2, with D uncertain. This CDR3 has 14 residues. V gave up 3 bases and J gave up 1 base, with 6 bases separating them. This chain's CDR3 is CASSFIGNTGELFF. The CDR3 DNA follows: TGTGCCAGCAGTTTCATCGGGAACACCGGGGAGCTGTTTTTT.

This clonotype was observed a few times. The CDR3 is CSARDPLAGRTGELFF. The CDR3 DNA reads as TGCAGTGCTAGAGATCCCCTAGCGGGAAGGACCGGGGAGCTGTTTTTT. The chain uses TRBV20-1 and TRBJ2-2, with TRBD2 matching 9 bases. The V and J ends lost 0 bases and 5 bases, in that order; junction bases with no gene match: 7. There are 16 residues in the CDR3. The V gene's germline CDR1 is DFQATT and CDR2 SNEGSKA (reference sequence).